The rows below give T cell receptor beta chains drawn from one sample of a study of blood T cell repertoires in COVID-19. Only in-frame clones appear in the TCRdb table, and some are missing; sequencing was by immunoSEQ multiplex PCR. The sample consists of tens of thousands of clones, less than 95% of them appearing once. Sequencing was carried out using peripheral blood. The receptors originated from a man aged 45-65 years with COVID-19, enrolled during active disease. CDR3s include the opening cysteine and the closing phenylalanine or tryptophan. The listing skips clone size in some rows; elsewhere it reads once, few, many or a size class.

V	size	J	CDR3
TRBV25-1	-	TRBJ1-3	CASSRQAGNTIYF
TRBV7-2	once	TRBJ1-5	CASSLYRDQPQHF
TRBV4-1	-	TRBJ2-7	CASSQEGEGRTYYEQYF
TRBV6-5	-	TRBJ2-2	CASGQINTGELFF
TRBV29-1	once	TRBJ2-2	CSVGDRVNTGELFF
TRBV6-5	-	TRBJ1-1	CASTTGGLAFF
TRBV5-1	-	TRBJ2-3	CASSPLGLAGVGTDTQYF
TRBV28	-	TRBJ1-2	CASSSSAAGGPSGYTF
TRBV28	-	TRBJ1-1	CASSYTEAFF
TRBV7-9	-	TRBJ2-7	CASSLLASGPYEQYF
TRBV7-2	-	TRBJ2-7	CASTGLAGHSIGYEQYF
TRBV7-3	-	TRBJ1-1	CASSLMGENTEAFF
TRBV2	-	TRBJ2-3	CASTPWGEGPDTQYF
TRBV4-3	once	TRBJ2-3	CASSQDPGLSGNHTQYF
TRBV10-2	few	TRBJ2-1	CASREDYNEQFF
TRBV5-1	-	TRBJ1-1	CASRSGRGPPNTEAFF
TRBV6-5	-	TRBJ2-2	CASSLSGTGGELFF
TRBV5-5	few	TRBJ2-7	CASSPPGVPYEQYF
TRBV29-1	-	TRBJ1-1	CSVPTGGALNTEAFF
TRBV7-2	-	TRBJ2-6	CASSPDGTGGYGANVLTF
TRBV5-5	-	TRBJ1-3	CASSFSASRSGNTIYF
TRBV30	-	TRBJ2-5	CAWSTTPRRETQYF
TRBV4-3	once	TRBJ2-1	CASSQAGTGGGLSSYNEQFF
TRBV28	-	TRBJ1-5	CASSLPPGQVPFKAIGQPQHF
TRBV25-1	-	TRBJ1-5	CASSPRGSNQPQHF
TRBV7-8	-	TRBJ2-1	CASRPDRSSYNEQFF
TRBV5-6	once	TRBJ2-1	CASSLPRVYNEQFF
TRBV7-2	-	TRBJ1-4	CASSLRRGRSNEKLFF
TRBV7-2	-	TRBJ2-1	CASSLVSGTAPYNEQFF
TRBV5-4	-	TRBJ1-2	CASSNRGLRHGYTF
TRBV5-5	-	TRBJ1-5	CASSLWEGNQPQHF
TRBV2	once	TRBJ1-1	CASSSTGGEAFF